Each of the 2 T cell receptor beta chains below was sequenced from the same sample in a study of T cells in Graves' hyperthyroidism and ophthalmopathy (dated by TCRdb to the late 2010s). Library preparation used multiplex PCR. The run used an Illumina HiSeq 2000. The TCR beta CDR3 regions were amplified from the RNA transcripts. A first-round RT-PCR of the TCR CDR3 used the HTBI primer set with the Qiagen OneStep RT-PCR kit. In TCRdb, the public reads were trimmed at Q25 with fastp and aligned with MiXCR, with productive beta chains retained. Under each unique CDR3 protein, matching rows form one entry showing the most common genes and DNA. Within this sample are fewer than 350,000 distinct CDR3 sequences, with about a sixth of them counted one time only. In total, the top ten clones hold around a sixth of the sample. Material: blood. The origin of the receptors is a woman aged 35 to 49 with Graves' ophthalmopathy.

This clonotype was counted at least ten times. The rearrangement joins TRBV2 to TRBJ2-2; D uncertain. CDR1 is SNHLY and CDR2 is FYNNEI in the germline V gene. The CDR3 has 14 residues. The V and J ends lost 1 base and 1 base respectively, with 4 bases between them. DNA for the CDR3: TGTGCCAGCAGTGAAGGGGAGAACACCGGGGAGCTGTTTTTT. This codes for CASSEGENTGELFF.

To note about this clonotype: Compared with germline, one end of the junction differs, possibly owing to a read error. This chain joins TRBV7-2 and TRBJ2-7; unclear D gene. The length of the CDR3 is 13 residues. In germline, CDR1 is SGHTA, CDR2 FQGNSA. In DNA form, the CDR3 reads TGTGCCAGCAGCTCAGGACGGCCCTACGAGCAGTGCTTC. This codes for CASSSGRPYEQCF. The whole variable domain, remainder taken from reference TRBV7-2 and TRBJ2-7, is GAGVSQSPSNKVTEKGKDVELRCDPISGHTALYWYRQSLGQGLEFLIYFQGNSAPDKSGLPSDRFSAERTGGSVSTLTIQRTQQEDSAVYLCASSSGRPYEQCFGPGTRLTVT.